This passage covers 2 T cell receptor beta chains from one sample sequenced in a study of cytomegalovirus exposure and HLA in healthy donors. Method: immunoSEQ multiplex PCR; TCRdb's copy keeps in-frame clones and lacks some. The sample lists approximately 76,000 clones, around 94% occurring once. The sequenced sample consisted of PBMCs. The origin of the receptors is a young woman in good health and CMV-seronegative.

A note on this clone: One end of the junction fails to match germline, which may point to a read error. This rearrangement joins TRBV6-1 to TRBJ2-7; the match to TRBD1 covers 12 bases. Per the germline V gene, CDR1 is MNHNS and CDR2 is SASEGT. The CDR3 has 16 amino acids. CDR3 coding DNA: TGTGCCAGCAGTAAAGCCGGGACAGGGGGCTTCTACGAGCAGTACTTC. This codes for CASSKAGTGGFYEQYF.

V gene TRBV4-3 combines with J gene TRBJ2-1; 9 bases line up with TRBD1. Germline V gene sequence: CDR1 LGHNA, CDR2 YSLEER. Trimming at V came to 0 bases and at J to 6 bases, leaving 9 bases not matched to a gene. The CDR3 is 17 amino acids. DNA of the CDR3: TGCGCCAGCAGCCAAGACACTCGGGACAGGGACCTCAATGAGCAGTTCTTC. Amino acid sequence: CASSQDTRDRDLNEQFF.